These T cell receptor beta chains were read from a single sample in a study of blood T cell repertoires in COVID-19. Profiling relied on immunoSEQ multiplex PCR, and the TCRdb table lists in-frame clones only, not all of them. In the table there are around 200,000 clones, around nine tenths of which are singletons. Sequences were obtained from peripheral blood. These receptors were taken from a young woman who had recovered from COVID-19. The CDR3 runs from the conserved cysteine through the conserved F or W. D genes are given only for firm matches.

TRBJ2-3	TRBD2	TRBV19	CASSMGLAGGGDTDTQYF
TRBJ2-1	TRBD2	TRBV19	CASSPGLAGPNGEQFF
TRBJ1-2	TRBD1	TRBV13	CASSSGTGPGYTF
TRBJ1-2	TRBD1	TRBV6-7	CASRKTRTGSHQFF
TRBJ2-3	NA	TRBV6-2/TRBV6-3	CASSFASGTQYF
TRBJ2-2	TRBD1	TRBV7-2	CASSGPTGTSGGELFF
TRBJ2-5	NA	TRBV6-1	CASSDIGEQYQETQYF
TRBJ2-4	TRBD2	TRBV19	CASSPTGTSGRVAKNIQYF
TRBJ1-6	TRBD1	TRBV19	CASSDREKNSPLHF
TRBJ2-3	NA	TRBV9	CASSAGADTQYF
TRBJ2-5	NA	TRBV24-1	CATSDPEPGNQETQYF
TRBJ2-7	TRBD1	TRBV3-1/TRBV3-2	CASSQWDSPYEQYF
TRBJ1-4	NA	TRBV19	CASSTPGREDEKLFF
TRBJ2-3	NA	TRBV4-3	CASSQDLRGGVTDTQYF